This T cell receptor (beta chain) was sequenced during a study of T cells after yellow fever vaccination. TCRdb independently ran MiXCR on the 5' RACE reads; one entry per CDR3 protein. The table includes some 120,000 distinct CDR3 sequences, around 7.4% detected once. V lost 8 bases to trimming and J lost 3 bases, with 14 bases between them. This CDR3 is 13 amino acids long. Germline CDR1 reads MNHEY; CDR2 reads SVGAGI. Study conclusions and caveats: Though it reached lower strength, the secondary response hit its peak faster, day 5 versus 15. The booster saw the reappearance of most primary-vaccination clones (approximately 97% CD4, about 88% CD8). Shared CD4/CD8 clonotypes were a small share, likely from convergent recombination.

This clonotype was recorded many times. Its specificity is not known. The V and J genes are TRBV6-5 and TRBJ2-7; D uncertain. The source is a man between 18 and 35 years old who received the YFV17D yellow fever vaccine. Source: CD4+ T cells sorted from PBMCs, taken around 10 days after the first yellow fever vaccination. This CDR3 reads CASRPRNHYEQYV. The DNA for the CDR3 is TGTGCCAGCCGCCCACGCAACCACTACGAGCAGTACGTC.